The 26 T cell receptor beta chains reported below all come from one sample, sequenced in a study of blood T cell repertoires in COVID-19. Sequencing used immunoSEQ multiplex PCR; TCRdb keeps in-frame clones, though not all of them. The table has roughly 100,000 clones, 92% seen once; the top ten hold around 2%. The sample consisted of peripheral blood. The receptors come from a woman aged 45-65 years with COVID-19, enrolled during active disease.

V is TRBV7-8 and J is TRBJ1-5, with D maybe TRBD1 (6 bases). V lost 1 base to trimming and J lost 5 bases, with 15 bases between them. The CDR3 is 16 residues long. Germline V CDR1 and CDR2: SGHVS, FQNEAQ. The CDR3 sequence is CASSLEAGVRDQPQHF. Here the CDR3 DNA reads TGTGCCAGCAGCTTAGAAGCAGGGGTGAGGGATCAGCCCCAGCATTTT.

The chain employs TRBV19 and TRBJ2-1; 9 bases agree with TRBD1. Germline CDR1 and CDR2: LNHDA and SQIVND (reference sequence). The CDR3 totals 14 residues. With V trimmed by 3 bases and J by 9 bases, 6 bases remained unmatched. DNA for the CDR3: TGTGCCAGTAGTATCGGGACAGGGTTGACTGAGCAGTTCTTC. Its translation: CASSIGTGLTEQFF.

This clone was detected once. The rearrangement links TRBV5-5 to TRBJ2-1; 8 bases match TRBD2. V shed 0 bases and J 6 bases; nucleotides not matched to a gene: 5. Germline-derived CDR1 and CDR2 are SGHKS and YYEKEE (reference sequence). This CDR3 spans 15 amino acids. In DNA form, the CDR3 reads TGTGCCAGCAGCTTGGAGATAGCGGGGCTCAATGAGCAGTTCTTC. Its protein product is CASSLEIAGLNEQFF.

This sequence joins TRBV19 and TRBJ1-5; 8 nucleotides match TRBD1. With 4 bases clipped from V and 7 bases from J, the junction kept 6 bases outside the gene matches. The germline gives CDR1 LNHDA, CDR2 SQIVND (reference sequence). This CDR3 region has 14 residues. CDR3 DNA sequence: TGTGCCAGTAGTACAGGACAGGGTGGGCAGCCCCAGCATTTT. Amino acid sequence: CASSTGQGGQPQHF.

The chain recombines TRBV5-1 with TRBJ2-7, with 13 bases that match TRBD2. With 2 bases clipped from V and 2 bases from J, the junction kept 1 base outside the gene matches. Germline values: CDR1 SGHRS, CDR2 YFSETQ. The CDR3 is 15 residues long. The CDR3 loop is CASSLTSGGAYEQYF. The DNA of the CDR3 is TGCGCCAGCAGCTTAACTAGCGGGGGGGCCTACGAGCAGTACTTC.

The chain has TRBV10-1 and TRBJ2-3, with D possibly TRBD2 on 6 matching bases. Trimming left V 1 base short and J 2 bases short, with 13 bases between. CDR3 size: 16 residues. The germline CDR1 and CDR2 sequences are WNHNN and SYGVQD (reference sequence). For the CDR3, the DNA is TGCGCCAGCAGTGAGTTGGGCCGGGGGAACACAGATACGCAGTATTTT. It is translated as CASSELGRGNTDTQYF.

This chain connects TRBV19 to TRBJ1-2, with D perhaps TRBD1 (6 bases). The CDR3 has 13 residues. Trimming cost V 6 bases and J 1 base, with 9 bases left between them. In germline, CDR1 is LNHDA, CDR2 SQIVND (reference sequence). The CDR3: CASSPQGNYGYTF. The CDR3, as DNA: TGTGCCAGTAGCCCACAGGGTAACTATGGCTACACCTTC.

CDR3 nucleotides: TGTGCCAGCAGCCGACCGGGACTAACGGGGGAGCTGTTTTTT. Protein product: CASSRPGLTGELFF. The rearrangement links TRBV5-4 to TRBJ2-2; 7 bases map to TRBD2. V lost 4 bases and J lost 8; bases outside the gene matches: 8. CDR1 is SGHNT, CDR2 YYREEE, per germline (reference sequence). The CDR3 consists of 14 residues.

The genes are TRBV6-6 and TRBJ2-7, with D perhaps TRBD1 (5 bases). Germline-derived CDR1 and CDR2 are MNHNY and SVGAGI (reference sequence). The V end lost 5 bases, the J end lost 4 bases, and 9 bases lay between the germline ends. This CDR3 region has 12 residues. The CDR3 loop is CASSLTGYEQYV. DNA for the CDR3: TGTGCCAGCAGTCTAACAGGTTACGAGCAGTACGTC.

V gene TRBV6-2 or TRBV6-3 combines with J gene TRBJ2-7; possible D gene TRBD1, 5 bases. V was shortened by 0 bases and J by 9 bases, with 18 bases between the two germline ends. The germline V gene encodes CDR1 MNHEY and CDR2 SVGEGT. The CDR3 contains 15 residues. CDR3 DNA sequence: TGTGCCAGCAGTTACTCGGCAGGGTCTATCGCTGGGCAGTACTTC. As protein: CASSYSAGSIAGQYF.

DNA of the CDR3: TGCGCCAGCAGCACCCGGGACAGCCTTCAAGAGACCCAGTACTTC. Protein: CASSTRDSLQETQYF. The V and J genes are TRBV5-1 and TRBJ2-5; 7 nucleotides match TRBD1. With V trimmed by 4 bases and J by 2 bases, 8 bases remained unmatched. Germline V CDR1 and CDR2: SGHRS, YFSETQ. The CDR3 covers 15 residues.

This clone has only one observation. The chain carries TRBV19 and TRBJ2-3; 7 bases fit TRBD1. The CDR3 consists of 15 residues. With 4 bases clipped from V and 3 bases from J, the junction kept 7 bases outside the gene matches. Germline V gene data show CDR1 as LNHDA and CDR2 as SQIVND (reference sequence). CDR3 protein: CASSRRQGWTDTQYF. CDR3 nucleotide sequence: TGTGCCAGTAGTAGACGACAGGGATGGACAGATACGCAGTATTTT.

The V call is TRBV6-6, the J call TRBJ1-1, with 7 nucleotides matching TRBD1. The CDR3 loop spans 15 amino acids. Germline CDR1 and CDR2: MNHNY and SVGAGI (reference sequence). V dropped 7 bases and J dropped 5; count of bases not matched to a gene: 13. The CDR3 DNA sequence: TGTGCCAGCATAAAGGAGGGGGCAGAGAGAACTGAAGCTTTCTTT. This sequence encodes CASIKEGAERTEAFF.

This chain links TRBV28 with TRBJ2-7; 10 bases are shared with TRBD2. Trimming at V came to 5 bases and at J to 4 bases, leaving 11 bases not matched to a gene. CDR1 is MDHEN and CDR2 is SYDVKM in the germline V gene. The CDR3 is made up of 16 amino acids. The CDR3 coding sequence is TGTGCCAGCAGTGCCGTAATTAGCGGGGGGAAATACGAGCAGTACTTC. It encodes CASSAVISGGKYEQYF.

The chain has TRBV30 and TRBJ1-5; D is perhaps TRBD1 (6 bases). The CDR3 is made up of 14 amino acids. With 3 bases removed from V and 3 bases from J, the gap between germline ends came to 12 bases. Germline V gives CDR1 GTSNPN, CDR2 SVGIG (reference sequence). CDR3 bases: TGTGCCTGGAGGACACAGGGATCCAATCAGCCCCAGCATTTT. Its translation: CAWRTQGSNQPQHF.

The chain employs TRBV19 and TRBJ1-3; 9 nucleotides line up with TRBD1. J gave up 0 bases and V 7 bases, and 4 bases lay outside the gene matches. Germline V gene sequence: CDR1 LNHDA, CDR2 SQIVND (reference sequence). The length of the CDR3 is 15 residues. The CDR3 nucleotides are TGTGCCAGTACCCAGGGACAGGGCTCTGGAAACACCATATATTTT. It specifies CASTQGQGSGNTIYF.

The CDR3 DNA follows: TGCGCCAGCAGTGGTCGGGGGAAAGAAAAACTGTTTTTT. Its protein product is CASSGRGKEKLFF. J is TRBJ1-4 and V is TRBV23-1; the D gene is possibly TRBD1 (5 bases). TRBV23-1 is assigned to the ORF class and has an uncertain function. The CDR3 spans 13 residues. V was cut by 5 bases and J by 8 bases, with 12 bases left in between.

The gene calls are TRBV29-1 and TRBJ1-1; 7 bases map to TRBD1. CDR3 length equals 14 residues. Per germline, CDR1 SQVTM and CDR2 ANQGSEA. With V trimmed by 1 base and J by 1 base, 3 bases remained unmatched. The CDR3 sequence is CSVEGRTGNTEAFF. The CDR3, as DNA: TGCAGCGTTGAAGGAAGGACAGGGAACACTGAAGCTTTCTTT.

V and J are TRBV11-3 and TRBJ2-1; 10 bases are shared with TRBD2. The CDR3 totals 18 residues. The ends lost 3 bases at V and 1 base at J; junction bases unmatched: 9. Germline-derived CDR1 and CDR2 are SGHNT and YENEEA. The CDR3 DNA follows: TGTGCCAGCAGCTTTGGGCTAGCGGGGGAAAGTTCCTACAATGAGCAGTTCTTC. Residues: CASSFGLAGESSYNEQFF.

This chain links TRBV6-2 or TRBV6-3 with TRBJ1-1, with unresolved D. V lost 2 bases and J lost 5, with 15 bases in between. CDR3 length: 15 amino acids. CDR1 is MNHEY, CDR2 SVGEGT, per germline. The DNA for the CDR3 is TGTGCCAGCAGTTACCCCGGAAAAGCGTTTACTGAAGCTTTCTTT. Protein sequence: CASSYPGKAFTEAFF.

The rearrangement links TRBV13 to TRBJ2-2, with 11 nucleotides matching TRBD2. CDR3 length: 17 residues. Per germline, CDR1 PRHDT and CDR2 FYEKMQ (reference sequence). V lost 5 bases to trimming and J lost 7 bases; unmatched junction nucleotides: 12. CDR3 sequence (DNA): TGTGCCAGCAGCCGCAAATGGTCTAGCGGGGGGAACGGGGAGCTGTTTTTT. Protein sequence: CASSRKWSSGGNGELFF. Based on the CDR3 plus reference TRBV13 and TRBJ2-2, the full variable domain is AAGVIQSPRHLIKEKRETATLKCYPIPRHDTVYWYQQGPGQDPQFLISFYEKMQSDKGSIPDRFSAQQFSDYHSELNMSSLELGDSALYFCASSRKWSSGGNGELFFGEGSRLTVL.

Comments on this clone: Because it lacks the conserved phenylalanine or tryptophan at the end, this CDR3 is likely a read error. The limits of the CDR3 on the DNA are not certain, so only TCRdb's listed CDR3 is given. The chain couples TRBV4-1 to TRBJ1-1. CDR1 and CDR2 from the germline V gene are MGHRA and YSYEKL. Termini included, the CDR3 measures 14 amino acids. CDR3 amino acids: CASSQPRDAPTKSL.

This chain uses TRBV19 with TRBJ1-5; D unresolved. The V end was cut by 10 bases, the J end by 4 bases, with 20 bases between. This CDR3 region has 15 residues. Germline CDR1 is LNHDA and CDR2 is SQIVND (reference sequence). The DNA for the CDR3 is TGTGCCACCAAGGAGGTGATTTGGGATAATCAGCCCCAGCATTTT. Translated: CATKEVIWDNQPQHF. Filled out from reference TRBV19 and TRBJ1-5, the complete variable domain reads DGGITQSPKYLFRKEGQNVTLSCEQNLNHDAMYWYRQDPGQGLRLIYYSQIVNDFQKGDIAEGYSVSREKKESFPLTVTSAQKNPTAFYLCATKEVIWDNQPQHFGDGTRLSIL.

The CDR3 reads CASQGPPRGGYTF. CDR3 bases: TGTGCCAGTCAGGGGCCGCCGCGGGGGGGCTACACCTTC. This rearrangement joins TRBV19 to TRBJ1-2; possibly TRBD1 for D (6 bases). Germline lookup yields CDR1 LNHDA and CDR2 SQIVND (reference sequence). The CDR3 is 13 residues long. Trimming shortened V by 8 bases and J by 8 bases, and 18 bases separated the two germline ends. Filled out from reference TRBV19 and TRBJ1-2, the complete variable domain reads DGGITQSPKYLFRKEGQNVTLSCEQNLNHDAMYWYRQDPGQGLRLIYYSQIVNDFQKGDIAEGYSVSREKKESFPLTVTSAQKNPTAFYLCASQGPPRGGYTFGSGTRLTVV.

The chain employs TRBV28 and TRBJ1-1; D remains ambiguous. Germline assignment: CDR1 MDHEN and CDR2 SYDVKM. V lost 3 bases, J lost 0 bases, and 8 bases lay in between. The CDR3 spans 14 residues. The CDR3, as DNA: TGTGCCAGCAGTTTGACACAAATGAACACTGAAGCTTTCTTT. Translated, it gives CASSLTQMNTEAFF.

This sequence joins TRBV6-1 and TRBJ1-2, with D tentatively TRBD1 (5 bases). The germline V gene encodes CDR1 MNHNS and CDR2 SASEGT. CDR3 size: 10 residues. V lost 1 base and J lost 14, with 8 bases in between. Here the CDR3 reads CASSEEGLTF. Here the CDR3 DNA reads TGTGCCAGCAGTGAAGAGGGACTGACCTTC.